Below are 2 T cell receptor beta chains sequenced from a single sample in a study of regulatory T cells in long-lasting Graves disease. According to the study, TCR beta libraries were built with iRepertoire HTBI primers and CDR3-region Arm-PCR. TCRdb reprocessed the multiplex PCR reads via MiXCR and lists one record per CDR3 protein. This sample has roughly 450,000 distinct CDR3 sequences, with about a quarter found just once. Regarding time point: persistent/refractory GD, antithyroid drugs over 5 years with positive TRAb. PBMCs provided the RNA from which the TCR library was made. The specimen was peripheral blood mononuclear cells (PBMCs), collected when the disease was refractory, from a patient treated with antithyroid drugs. The receptors derive from a female donor with Graves disease.

This clonotype occurred a few times. The chain joins TRBV20-1 to TRBJ2-5, with D unresolved. Germline V CDR1 and CDR2: DFQATT, SNEGSKA (reference sequence). With 7 bases removed from V and 5 bases from J, the gap between germline ends came to 14 bases. This CDR3 is built from 12 residues. The CDR3 loop reads CSVSARPETQYF. The CDR3 nucleotides are TGCAGTGTGTCGGCCCGACCGGAGACCCAGTACTTC.

This chain uses TRBV24-1 with TRBJ2-5; D assignment may be TRBD1 or TRBD2 (7 bases each). The germline V gene has CDR1 KGHDR and CDR2 SFDVKD. Trimming removed 7 bases from V and 4 bases from J, with 18 bases in between. The CDR3 is made up of 15 amino acids. The CDR3: CATSQGGVSRETQYF. For the CDR3, the DNA is TGTGCCACCAGCCAGGGGGGGGTTTCCCGAGAGACCCAGTACTTC.